The clone carrying this TCR beta chain was detected ten times or more. The data originate from a study of CD8 T cells in ankylosing spondylitis. TCRdb re-analysed the 5' RACE reads in MiXCR, keeping a single row per CDR3 protein. The repertoire holds approximately 190,000 distinct CDR3 sequences, with under 15% as singletons. CDR1 and CDR2 (germline): KGHSH, LQKENI. This CDR3 contains 15 residues. J was trimmed by 5 bases and V by 3 bases; bases with no gene match: 9. The gene calls are TRBV18 and TRBJ1-1, with TRBD1 identical over 7 bases. The TCR was taken from a female donor with ankylosing spondylitis or in good health (not recorded which). Sequenced: blood, either unsorted or a sorted T cell fraction (not recorded which). The CDR3 DNA reads as TGTGCCAGCTCACCCTCGGAGAGGGGGCAAACTGAAGCTTTCTTT. The encoded protein is CASSPSERGQTEAFF.